The 10 T cell receptor beta chains in this list originate from one sample, sequenced in a study of HIV-infected patients and healthy controls. Reverse transcription used 450 to 650 ng RNA and constant-region primers for alpha and beta. Each of the alpha and beta chains got its own library through chain-specific third strand synthesis with indices. Each CDR3 protein gets one entry after TCRdb re-called the 5' RACE reads with MiXCR. The sample shows 9,900 or so distinct CDR3 sequences, around 5.2% of them seen only once. All unsorted peripheral T cells were captured because whole blood was used without fractionation. The material was blood, obtained before antiretroviral therapy. The receptors were gathered from an adult with HIV infection.

This clonotype was seen many times. The chain is built from TRBV5-1 and TRBJ2-3; D gene ambiguous. Germline-derived CDR1 and CDR2 are SGHRS and YFSETQ. V lost 7 bases and J lost 5, with 17 bases in between. CDR3 length equals 14 residues. Written as DNA, the CDR3 is TGCGCCAGCCACGCGCCCACGTTGGGAGATACGCAGTATTTT. Its protein product is CASHAPTLGDTQYF.

The chain combines TRBV3-1 with TRBJ2-7, with D tentatively TRBD2 (6 bases). V was cut by 10 bases and J by 2 bases, with 15 bases left in between. Germline-derived CDR1 and CDR2 are LGHDT and YNNKEL (reference sequence). The CDR3 totals 13 residues. The CDR3 DNA is TGTGCCACACGGCGGAGGGGCACCTACGAGCAGTACTTC. Translated, it gives CATRRRGTYEQYF.

This clonotype was detected ten times or more. The chain is built from TRBV2 and TRBJ2-2, with 7 bases lining up with TRBD1. V lost 8 bases, J lost 3 bases, and 15 bases stayed unmatched. The CDR3 runs to 17 residues. Germline CDR1 SNHLY, CDR2 FYNNEI. For the CDR3, the DNA is TGTGCCAGCCGGACCTCGGACAGGCCAGAGGACACCGGGGAGCTGTTTTTT. The encoded protein is CASRTSDRPEDTGELFF.

By share, this clonotype ranks as large. V gene TRBV7-2 combines with J gene TRBJ2-4, with a tentative D call TRBD1 (6 bases). The germline gives CDR1 SGHTA, CDR2 FQGNSA. The CDR3 has 12 residues. The germline V and J ends were trimmed by 5 bases and 8 bases, with 10 bases remaining between them. The CDR3 DNA is TGTGCCAGCAGCGGAGAGGGGGACATTCAGTACTTC. Its translation: CASSGEGDIQYF.

In this sample, this clonotype turned up a few times. This chain links TRBV24-1 with TRBJ1-1, with 7 bases matching TRBD1. Looked up from germline, CDR1 is KGHDR and CDR2 is SFDVKD. V lost 4 bases and J lost 5; bases outside the gene matches: 9. There are 15 residues in the CDR3. CDR3 DNA sequence: TGTGCCACCAGTGACTCCAATCAGGGGGATACTGAAGCTTTCTTT. It is translated as CATSDSNQGDTEAFF.

This clonotype was detected only a few times. The rearrangement uses TRBV14 and TRBJ2-2, with D maybe TRBD1 (5 bases). The CDR3 runs 17 residues. Trimming shortened V by 0 bases and J by 0 bases, and 11 bases separated the two germline ends. Germline CDR1 is SGHDN and CDR2 is FVKESK. CDR3 nucleotides: TGTGCCAGCAGCCAAGATCTAGGGGAATCGAACACCGGGGAGCTGTTTTTT. Its translation: CASSQDLGESNTGELFF.

This clonotype is labeled large. The chain uses TRBV7-9 and TRBJ2-3; tentatively, D is TRBD1 (5 bases). The length of the CDR3 is 16 residues. V was cut by 3 bases and J by 4 bases, with 17 bases left in between. Germline V lookup: CDR1 SEHNR, CDR2 FQNEAQ (reference sequence). The CDR3 sequence is CASSLFGAGVADTQYF. The CDR3 region has the DNA TGTGCCAGCAGCTTGTTTGGGGCAGGTGTAGCAGATACGCAGTATTTT.

By its share, this clonotype is medium-sized. The chain employs TRBV7-9 and TRBJ2-3; 11 bases fit TRBD2. CDR3 size: 15 residues. Germline loops: CDR1 SEHNR, CDR2 FQNEAQ (reference sequence). V was pared by 7 bases and J by 2 bases, with 5 bases of the junction left unmatched. The CDR3 here is CASIALAGVTDTQYF. As DNA, the CDR3 is TGTGCCAGCATCGCACTAGCGGGAGTCACAGATACGCAGTATTTT.

This chain uses TRBV6-1 with TRBJ2-5; 10 nucleotides line up with TRBD2. The CDR3 runs 14 residues. Losses at the gene ends were 6 bases for V and 5 bases for J; bases not matched to a gene: 6. Germline V gene sequence: CDR1 MNHNS, CDR2 SASEGT. CDR3: CASRAGTSEETQYF. CDR3 sequence (DNA): TGTGCCAGCAGGGCCGGGACTAGCGAGGAGACCCAGTACTTC.

The J gene is TRBJ2-3, the V gene TRBV6-1, with 11 bases identical to TRBD2. The CDR3 loop spans 14 amino acids. The V gene end was trimmed by 8 bases and the J gene end by 7 bases; junction bases not matched to a gene: 8. Germline loops: CDR1 MNHNS, CDR2 SASEGT. The CDR3 reads CASGDSGRGNTQYF. CDR3 sequence (DNA): TGTGCCAGCGGGGATAGCGGGAGGGGTAATACGCAGTATTTT.